Listed below are T cell receptor beta chains from one sample, sequenced in a study of patients and donors after allogeneic stem cell transplantation. TCRdb re-called the RT-PCR reads with MiXCR, one entry per CDR3 protein. Of 390,000 or so distinct CDR3 sequences in the sample, approximately 16% were seen once. The sample comprised blood, either unsorted or a sorted T cell fraction (not recorded which). The receptors derive from a human donor who was either an allogeneic HSCT recipient or a stem cell or donor lymphocyte infusion donor (not recorded which). It is not recorded whose cells these are; they may come from a transplant donor. Both conserved end residues are part of each CDR3. The order of the fields is clone size, J gene, V gene, D gene, CDR3 DNA, CDR3 protein. The D gene is left open where the match is weak. The size field is filled for only some rows; it gives once, few, many or a size class.

clone size: few
J gene: TRBJ2-2
V gene: TRBV6-1
D gene: -
CDR3 DNA: TGTGCCAGCTCCACCGGAGATAACACCGGGGAGCTGTTTTTT
CDR3 protein: CASSTGDNTGELFF

clone size: -
J gene: TRBJ1-6
V gene: TRBV10-3
D gene: TRBD1
CDR3 DNA: TGTGCCATCAACAGGGGAAGAGGATCACCCCTCCACTTT
CDR3 protein: CAINRGRGSPLHF

clone size: -
J gene: TRBJ1-2
V gene: TRBV12-3/TRBV12-4
D gene: -
CDR3 DNA: TGTGCCAGCAGTGGACAGTATCAGGGCTACACCTTC
CDR3 protein: CASSGQYQGYTF

clone size: many
J gene: TRBJ1-5
V gene: TRBV2
D gene: TRBD1
CDR3 DNA: TGTGCCAGCATAGGACAGGGGGCCAATCAGCCCCAGCATTTT
CDR3 protein: CASIGQGANQPQHF

clone size: -
J gene: TRBJ2-3
V gene: TRBV5-1
D gene: -
CDR3 DNA: TGCGCCAGCAGCTTGGCACTCACTAGCACAGATACGCAGTATTTT
CDR3 protein: CASSLALTSTDTQYF

clone size: few
J gene: TRBJ2-5
V gene: TRBV7-2
D gene: TRBD2
CDR3 DNA: TGTGCCAGCAGCATAAGGACTAGCGGGGGCAGGACCCAGTACTTC
CDR3 protein: CASSIRTSGGRTQYF

clone size: many
J gene: TRBJ2-3
V gene: TRBV4-1
D gene: TRBD2
CDR3 DNA: TGCGCCAGCAGCCAAGAGGCGGGAGGGAGCCGTCCTAGCACAGATACGCAGTATTTT
CDR3 protein: CASSQEAGGSRPSTDTQYF

clone size: few
J gene: TRBJ2-3
V gene: TRBV7-9
D gene: -
CDR3 DNA: TGTGCCAGCAGCTTAGCGCGCAAGGGGGGCCGGGGAGATACGCAGTATTTT
CDR3 protein: CASSLARKGGRGDTQYF

clone size: -
J gene: TRBJ2-7
V gene: TRBV30
D gene: -
CDR3 DNA: TGTGCCGAGAGGGGGGGAGCTTTCTACGAGCAGTACTTC
CDR3 protein: CAERGGAFYEQYF

clone size: -
J gene: TRBJ1-3
V gene: TRBV7-3
D gene: -
CDR3 DNA: TGTGCCAGCAGCCGCGTGGGGAGTGGAAACACCATATATTTT
CDR3 protein: CASSRVGSGNTIYF

clone size: -
J gene: TRBJ1-1
V gene: TRBV7-9
D gene: -
CDR3 DNA: TGTGCCAGCAGCTTAGGGCGGGATTTAGGCACTGAAGCTTTCTTT
CDR3 protein: CASSLGRDLGTEAFF

clone size: few
J gene: TRBJ2-3
V gene: TRBV2
D gene: TRBD2
CDR3 DNA: TGTGCCAGCAGTGAAAGGATCCGTTCTAGCGGGAGCGCTAGCACAGATACGCAGTATTTT
CDR3 protein: CASSERIRSSGSASTDTQYF

clone size: -
J gene: TRBJ2-1
V gene: TRBV5-1
D gene: -
CDR3 DNA: TGCGCCAGCAGCTTGTGGCCCCCACCGAGCGGACTTCGGAATGAGCAGTTCTTC
CDR3 protein: CASSLWPPPSGLRNEQFF

clone size: few
J gene: TRBJ2-7
V gene: TRBV9
D gene: -
CDR3 DNA: TGTGCCAGCAGCGTAGCTCCGGGAGAATACGAGCAGTACTTC
CDR3 protein: CASSVAPGEYEQYF

clone size: -
J gene: TRBJ1-4
V gene: TRBV6-1
D gene: -
CDR3 DNA: TGTGCCAGCGCCCTCAGCCCTAATGAAAAACTGTTTTTT
CDR3 protein: CASALSPNEKLFF

clone size: few
J gene: TRBJ2-7
V gene: TRBV19
D gene: -
CDR3 DNA: TGTGCCAGTAGTATAGAGGGTCCTCCCTACGAGCAGTACTTC
CDR3 protein: CASSIEGPPYEQYF

clone size: -
J gene: TRBJ1-1
V gene: TRBV6-1
D gene: -
CDR3 DNA: TGTGCCAGCACCAAAGACGGGGGCCGAACTGAAGCTTTCTTT
CDR3 protein: CASTKDGGRTEAFF

clone size: few
J gene: TRBJ2-1
V gene: TRBV5-1
D gene: TRBD2
CDR3 DNA: TGCGCCAACGACCCTAGCGGGGTTTACAATGAGCAGTTCTTC
CDR3 protein: CANDPSGVYNEQFF

clone size: -
J gene: TRBJ1-2
V gene: TRBV25-1
D gene: -
CDR3 DNA: TGTGCCAGCAGTGAATATAGGGGGGGGTTCTATGGCTACACCTTC
CDR3 protein: CASSEYRGGFYGYTF

clone size: few
J gene: TRBJ2-1
V gene: TRBV11-2
D gene: -
CDR3 DNA: TGTGCCAGCAGCTATCGACCGGGACTTTCCCACAATGAGCAGTTCTTC
CDR3 protein: CASSYRPGLSHNEQFF

clone size: many
J gene: TRBJ2-7
V gene: TRBV20-1
D gene: -
CDR3 DNA: TGCAGTGCGGCCAGGGAGGCTGGACCCTACGAGCAGTACTTC
CDR3 protein: CSAAREAGPYEQYF

clone size: few
J gene: TRBJ2-7
V gene: TRBV20-1
D gene: TRBD1
CDR3 DNA: TGCAGTGCCCCTAACCCAGGACAGGGATACGAGCAGTACTTC
CDR3 protein: CSAPNPGQGYEQYF

clone size: -
J gene: TRBJ2-1
V gene: TRBV20-1
D gene: TRBD2
CDR3 DNA: TGCAGTGCAGCCGGGACTACCTACAATGAGCAGTTCTTC
CDR3 protein: CSAAGTTYNEQFF

clone size: -
J gene: TRBJ2-5
V gene: TRBV6-2/TRBV6-3
D gene: -
CDR3 DNA: TGTGCCAGCAGTCTGGACTGGGCGAGATCGGCCCAGTACTTC
CDR3 protein: CASSLDWARSAQYF

clone size: -
J gene: TRBJ1-2
V gene: TRBV4-2
D gene: -
CDR3 DNA: TGTGCCAGCAGCGACGGACTCCGGAGGGACTATGGCTACACCTTC
CDR3 protein: CASSDGLRRDYGYTF

clone size: -
J gene: TRBJ1-1
V gene: TRBV12-3/TRBV12-4
D gene: TRBD1
CDR3 DNA: TGTGCCAGCAGTTCAGGGGGCCGGGGCACTGAAGCTTTCTTT
CDR3 protein: CASSSGGRGTEAFF

clone size: -
J gene: TRBJ2-7
V gene: TRBV23-1
D gene: -
CDR3 DNA: TGCGCCAGCAGTCAATGGGACTACAGGGGATCCTACGAGCAGTACTTC
CDR3 protein: CASSQWDYRGSYEQYF

clone size: -
J gene: TRBJ1-5
V gene: TRBV2
D gene: -
CDR3 DNA: TGTGCCAGCAGTGAAAAACAGATCAATCAGCCCCAGCATTTT
CDR3 protein: CASSEKQINQPQHF

clone size: few
J gene: TRBJ1-1
V gene: TRBV7-2
D gene: TRBD1
CDR3 DNA: TGTGCCAGCAGCTTAGCGCGGCCAGGGGGGAACACTGAAGCTTTCTTT
CDR3 protein: CASSLARPGGNTEAFF

clone size: few
J gene: TRBJ1-2
V gene: TRBV4-3
D gene: -
CDR3 DNA: TGCGCCAGCAGCCAAGGATTTGACAGTGGATATGGCTACACCTTC
CDR3 protein: CASSQGFDSGYGYTF

clone size: few
J gene: TRBJ2-1
V gene: TRBV4-1
D gene: -
CDR3 DNA: TGCGCCAGCAGCCAAAGTAGATCCCAACCTGGTCGGATTGAGCAGTTCTTC
CDR3 protein: CASSQSRSQPGRIEQFF

clone size: -
J gene: TRBJ1-2
V gene: TRBV5-1
D gene: TRBD1
CDR3 DNA: TGCGCCAGCAGCTTGGTGTCCCGGACAGGGTATAATGGCTACACCTTC
CDR3 protein: CASSLVSRTGYNGYTF

clone size: -
J gene: TRBJ2-5
V gene: TRBV6-6
D gene: -
CDR3 DNA: TGTGCCAGCAGTTACTCGAGGGAGACCCAGTACTTC
CDR3 protein: CASSYSRETQYF

clone size: -
J gene: TRBJ2-7
V gene: TRBV20-1
D gene: TRBD2
CDR3 DNA: TGCAGTGCTTCCGGGACTAGCACGAGCTACGAGCAGTACTTC
CDR3 protein: CSASGTSTSYEQYF

clone size: few
J gene: TRBJ1-1
V gene: TRBV5-5
D gene: TRBD1
CDR3 DNA: TGTGCCAGCAGCTTGGGGGACAGCCTGATTGAAGCTTTCTTT
CDR3 protein: CASSLGDSLIEAFF

clone size: few
J gene: TRBJ2-6
V gene: TRBV6-5
D gene: -
CDR3 DNA: TGTGCCACTCGCCCTGGGGCCAACGTCCTGACTTTC
CDR3 protein: CATRPGANVLTF

clone size: -
J gene: TRBJ1-6
V gene: TRBV4-1
D gene: TRBD1
CDR3 DNA: TGCGCCAGCAGAACTGGACAGGCCTATAATTCACCCCTCCACTTT
CDR3 protein: CASRTGQAYNSPLHF

clone size: few
J gene: TRBJ1-3
V gene: TRBV7-2
D gene: -
CDR3 DNA: TGTGCCAGCAGCTTAGTTACCGGAAACACCATATATTTT
CDR3 protein: CASSLVTGNTIYF

clone size: -
J gene: TRBJ1-1
V gene: TRBV6-1
D gene: -
CDR3 DNA: TGTGCCAGCAGCCTGGCTGCAACTAGTACTGAAGCTTTCTTT
CDR3 protein: CASSLAATSTEAFF

clone size: -
J gene: TRBJ1-1
V gene: TRBV30
D gene: TRBD1
CDR3 DNA: TGTGCCTGGAGTGTTCGAAGAGGGACAGGGGCAATTGGAGCTTTCTTT
CDR3 protein: CAWSVRRGTGAIGAFF

clone size: -
J gene: TRBJ2-2
V gene: TRBV20-1
D gene: -
CDR3 DNA: TGCAGTGCTCCCCAAGACACCGGGGAGCTGTTTTTT
CDR3 protein: CSAPQDTGELFF

clone size: -
J gene: TRBJ1-1
V gene: TRBV7-3
D gene: -
CDR3 DNA: TGTGCCAGCAGCCGTCAGGGTATGGGCACTGAAGCTTTCTTT
CDR3 protein: CASSRQGMGTEAFF

clone size: few
J gene: TRBJ1-2
V gene: TRBV5-1
D gene: -
CDR3 DNA: TGCGCCAGCAGCTTGGGCGAGAGGGGAGGATACACCTTC
CDR3 protein: CASSLGERGGYTF

clone size: -
J gene: TRBJ1-2
V gene: TRBV5-4
D gene: -
CDR3 DNA: TGTGCCAGCAGCTTTGTGGGGAAAAGGCTAGACTATGGCTACACCTTC
CDR3 protein: CASSFVGKRLDYGYTF

clone size: many
J gene: TRBJ2-1
V gene: TRBV10-3
D gene: -
CDR3 DNA: TGTGCCATCAGCGCCTCAGGTTCCGAGCAGTTCTTC
CDR3 protein: CAISASGSEQFF

clone size: -
J gene: TRBJ2-2
V gene: TRBV5-1
D gene: TRBD1
CDR3 DNA: TGCGCCAGCAGCCCTTCCCCGACAGGGACCGGGGAGCTGTTTTTT
CDR3 protein: CASSPSPTGTGELFF

clone size: -
J gene: TRBJ2-3
V gene: TRBV5-1
D gene: -
CDR3 DNA: TGCGCCAGCAGCCTAGAGCGGGCCCCAGATACGCAGTATTTT
CDR3 protein: CASSLERAPDTQYF

clone size: few
J gene: TRBJ2-7
V gene: TRBV9
D gene: -
CDR3 DNA: TGTGCCAGCAGCGGAGGGACAGGCGGGAGGTACGAGCAGTACTTC
CDR3 protein: CASSGGTGGRYEQYF

clone size: -
J gene: TRBJ2-7
V gene: TRBV3-1
D gene: TRBD2
CDR3 DNA: TGTGCCAGCAGCCGCGGACTAGCGGGAGGGTACCCCTACGAGCAGTACTTC
CDR3 protein: CASSRGLAGGYPYEQYF

clone size: -
J gene: TRBJ2-7
V gene: TRBV11-2
D gene: -
CDR3 DNA: TGTGCCAGCAGCTTTATGACATTTGAATTCTACGAGCAGTACTTC
CDR3 protein: CASSFMTFEFYEQYF

clone size: -
J gene: TRBJ1-5
V gene: TRBV20-1
D gene: -
CDR3 DNA: TGCAGTGCTAATGAGGGGCAGTATAGCAATCAGCCCCAGCATTTT
CDR3 protein: CSANEGQYSNQPQHF

clone size: -
J gene: TRBJ1-3
V gene: TRBV5-1
D gene: -
CDR3 DNA: TGCGCCAGCAGCCCCCGCGCAGGCGGAAACACCATATATTTT
CDR3 protein: CASSPRAGGNTIYF

clone size: few
J gene: TRBJ2-1
V gene: TRBV11-2
D gene: -
CDR3 DNA: TGTGCCAGCAGCTTAGGGGGGTTTCGGGGCAATGAGCAGTTCTTC
CDR3 protein: CASSLGGFRGNEQFF